This T cell receptor (beta chain) derives from a study of blood T cell repertoires in COVID-19 (dated by TCRdb to the early 2020s). For the wider study: The collaborator samples originated in the United States, Italy and Spain and spanned the acute and convalescent phases of COVID-19. Where HLA class I and class II types were available, the types were taken from metadata supplied by the sample provider, not from assay-based typing. A de-identified subject ID, COVID-19 status, age in years and sex were almost always included in the sample metadata. A freely available public database, intended as a resource for researchers studying the immune response to SARS-CoV-2, is where the repertoires were released. The material from the prospective study consisted of cDNA or gDNA derived from T cells, B-cell-depleted T cells, or PBMCs. Samples came from the ongoing ImmuneRACE study (first 160 participants) plus 1,254 subjects from 6 global collaborators. Subjects who had been exposed to COVID-19, were actively infected with it, or had recovered from it provided the deeply sampled blood TCRbeta repertoires that made up the dataset.

This clone was observed a handful of times. No cognate antigen has been identified for it. No much larger clonotype is one base removed from it; base qualities were not supplied. The immunoSEQ Assay, a bias-controlled multiplex PCR, was used to amplify TCRbeta CDR3 regions from genomic DNA. Regarding the original processing steps: The number of nucleated cells in each sample was estimated from the amplification of reference gene primers within the assay. To quantify the absolute abundance of each unique TCRbeta CDR3 rearrangement, sequence reads were collapsed and filtered. For each sample, productive Simpson clonality was calculated as the square root of Simpson's diversity index over productive rearrangements. In its TCRdb copy, this immuneACCESS table keeps in-frame sequences only and misses some clones. Where compared with another copy, unresolved V genes explain less than half of these, and the others have no known cause. V and J calls plus clone size are reproduced from that table; the DNA served to infer D and trimming. Recorded for this sample are approximately 240,000 clones; 80% to 95% of them occurred a single time. 1.9% of the sample is taken by the ten largest.

On the study overall, not on this receptor specifically: The amount of clinical and demographic metadata varied by source and participant and was provided uncurated.

Participants in the prospective study were enrolled through a virtual design, were aged roughly 18 to 100 years, and lived in roughly 26 United States geographic areas. In the prospective study, cohorts were assigned on the basis of participant-reported clinical history obtained from a screening survey and a study questionnaire. For ImmuneRACE Cohort 3, a participant was defined as recovered based on two consecutive negative NP/OP PCR tests, clearance by a healthcare professional, or resolution of symptoms. Mobile phlebotomists in the prospective study collected whole blood, serum and a nasopharyngeal or oropharyngeal swab from every participant. Additional blood draws and questionnaires over an approximately two-month period could optionally be provided by prospective study participants. Prospective study blood samples were shipped either frozen or at room temperature before DNA extraction. A distance of 16 bases separates the germline ends of V and J, which lose 1 base and 8 bases respectively. According to the germline V gene (reference sequence), CDR1 reads SGHKS and CDR2 reads YYEKEE. The CDR3 starts with the cysteine, ends with the phenylalanine, and has 15 residues. CDR3 DNA is the only sequence kept; it has 45 bases, read in frame from the first base.

The TCR was taken from a young woman who had recovered from COVID-19. The chain uses TRBV5-5 and TRBJ1-3; perhaps TRBD1 is the D gene, with 6 bases matching. The sequencing input was PBMCs or T cells enriched from blood (not recorded which). For the CDR3, the sequence is CASSLYTGGADTIYF. The bases read TGTGCCAGCAGCTTGTATACGGGGGGCGCGGACACCATATATTTT. The CDR3 plus the reference TRBV5-5 and TRBJ1-3 genes for the other parts give the full variable domain: DAGVTQSPTHLIKTRGQQVTLRCSPISGHKSVSWYQQVLGQGPQFIFQYYEKEERGRGNFPDRFSARQFPNYSSELNVNALLLGDSALYLCASSLYTGGADTIYFGEGSWLTVV.